This T cell receptor (beta chain) came from a study of shared clonotypes between healthy human individuals. All donors were healthy HIV-negative adults lacking recent acute infections or vaccinations. For each subset, genomic DNA was distributed in equal portions over several immunoSEQ plates. Unsorted PBMC samples were amplified in replicate PCRs containing about 0.3 ug DNA, about 30,000 T cell genomes. DNA from unsorted PBMC was sequenced on ten immunoSEQ deep assay plates. Generated by immunoSEQ multiplex PCR, the TCRdb table keeps only in-frame clones and is missing some. This repertoire shows about 490,000 clones, about 79% found once; its top ten account for approximately 13%. The germline V gene encodes CDR1 SQVTM and CDR2 ANQGSEA. The V and J ends lost 1 base and 6 bases respectively, with 16 bases between them. This CDR3 spans 15 amino acids.

Sequencing was carried out using PBMCs. The chain uses TRBV29-1 and TRBJ2-1, with D maybe TRBD2 (6 bases). The sequence came from a woman aged 40 to 50 in good health. Some clones in this sample may be carry-over from other donors' samples. DNA for the CDR3: TGCAGCGTTGAAGTGGCGGGAATCCCCTCCAATGAGCAGTTCTTC. This sequence encodes CSVEVAGIPSNEQFF.